The 20 T cell receptor beta chains below all came from one sample that was sequenced in a study of T cell repertoires in cytomegalovirus infection. No antigen has been assigned to these receptors. TCRdb used MiXCR to reprocess the reads, holding one entry per CDR3 protein. This table holds 200,000 to 250,000 distinct CDR3 sequences, approximately 38% found once. The sequencing used CD8+ T cells from cultured PBMCs, collected from culture after CMV antigen stimulation. These receptor sequences come from a human donor in good health (CMV status not recorded). Some clones in this sample may be carry-over from other donors' samples.

The chain is built from TRBV27 and TRBJ2-3, with unresolved D. The ends were cut back, 0 bases at V and 5 bases at J, with 12 bases in the middle. This CDR3 is 15 amino acids long. Germline-derived CDR1 and CDR2 are MNHEY and SMNVEV (reference sequence). The CDR3, as DNA: TGTGCCAGCAGTTTATCGCAGCGTCCCGGAGATACGCAGTATTTT. Translation: CASSLSQRPGDTQYF.

The chain uses TRBV12-3 or TRBV12-4 and TRBJ1-3; D is unresolved. V was cut by 6 bases and J by 4 bases, with 7 bases left in between. The CDR3 length is 12 residues. The CDR3 region has the DNA TGTGCCAGCAGACACGTAGGAAACACCATATATTTT. This translates into CASRHVGNTIYF.

This rearrangement joins TRBV7-9 to TRBJ1-1; D perhaps matches TRBD1 (5 bases). This CDR3 spans 18 amino acids. V shed 3 bases and J shed 1 base, with 21 bases lying between them. Germline assignment: CDR1 SEHNR and CDR2 FQNEAQ (reference sequence). The CDR3 DNA sequence: TGTGCCAGCAGCTTTGGCCCCCCTGTGGGACGGTGGAACACTGAAGCTTTCTTT. Protein: CASSFGPPVGRWNTEAFF. The full variable domain, rest sourced from reference TRBV7-9 and TRBJ1-1, is DTGVSQNPRHKITKRGQNVTFRCDPISEHNRLYWYRQTLGQGPEFLTYFQNEAQLEKSRLLSDRFSAERPKGSFSTLEIQRTEQGDSAMYLCASSFGPPVGRWNTEAFFGQGTRLTVV.

There are a few counts of this clonotype. V usage is TRBV7-4 and J usage is TRBJ2-3; D unclear. Germline V CDR1 and CDR2: SGHVT, SQSDAQ. The CDR3 has 15 residues. Trimming pared 3 bases from V and 1 base from J, leaving 11 bases between. The CDR3 DNA follows: TGTGCCAGCAGCTTCGTGCCGGCGGGCACAGATACGCAGTATTTT. Translation: CASSFVPAGTDTQYF.

This rearrangement joins TRBV27 to TRBJ2-7; D is unresolved. This CDR3 is built from 13 residues. V gave up 2 bases and J gave up 2 bases, with 7 bases separating them. In germline, CDR1 is MNHEY, CDR2 SMNVEV (reference sequence). CDR3 region: CASSLRRTYEQYF. The CDR3 coding sequence is TGTGCCAGCAGTTTACGACGGACCTACGAGCAGTACTTC.

This chain connects TRBV2 to TRBJ1-2; tentative D call: TRBD1 (5 bases). The CDR3 sequence is 13 residues long. Germline assignment: CDR1 SNHLY and CDR2 FYNNEI. V was shortened by 8 bases and J by 0 bases, with 10 bases between the two germline ends. The CDR3 DNA reads TGTGCCAGCCTCGGGGGTGCTAACTATGGCTACACCTTC. Amino acid sequence: CASLGGANYGYTF.

The chain combines TRBV29-1 with TRBJ2-2; no reliable D call. The V gene lost 3 bases and the J gene lost 5 bases, with 7 bases spanning the gap. Germline V gives CDR1 SQVTM, CDR2 ANQGSEA. The CDR3 covers 12 residues. CDR3 in DNA: TGCAGCGTTGAGGGGTATACCGGGGAGCTGTTTTTT. This sequence encodes CSVEGYTGELFF.

This clonotype was recorded a few times. The chain joins TRBV12-3 or TRBV12-4 to TRBJ2-2; 7 positions agree with TRBD1. The CDR3 spans 15 residues. The junction had 3 bases not matched to a gene; V was cut back by 3 bases and J by 2 bases. The CDR3 DNA sequence: TGTGCCAGCAGTTTTGGGACAGCAAACACCGGGGAGCTGTTTTTT. Translating it yields CASSFGTANTGELFF.

This sequence joins TRBV6-2 or TRBV6-3 and TRBJ1-3, with a weak D call TRBD1 (5 bases). Trimming pared 3 bases from V and 4 bases from J, leaving 10 bases between. The CDR3 totals 14 residues. The germline CDR1 and CDR2 sequences are MNHEY and SVGEGT. The chain's CDR3 is CASSYWGLGNTIYF. CDR3 sequence (DNA): TGTGCCAGCAGTTATTGGGGCCTCGGAAACACCATATATTTT.

The J gene is TRBJ2-7, the V gene TRBV27, with 8 bases that match TRBD2. Germline V gene data show CDR1 as MNHEY and CDR2 as SMNVEV (reference sequence). The CDR3 runs to 16 residues. The trim removed 6 bases at V and 0 bases at J, leaving 10 bases unmatched. This CDR3 is CASSPSSGPSSYEQYF. Here the CDR3 DNA reads TGTGCCAGCAGCCCCTCTAGCGGGCCGAGCTCCTACGAGCAGTACTTC.

This clonotype came up a few times. V and J are TRBV12-5 and TRBJ2-7; 8 nucleotides agree with TRBD1. This CDR3 comprises 13 residues. CDR1 and CDR2 (germline): LGHNT, FRNRAP. V lost 1 base and J lost 4; bases outside the gene matches: 0. CDR3 nucleotide sequence: TGTGCTAGTGGTTTGGGGACAGGGTACGAGCAGTACTTC. This translates into CASGLGTGYEQYF.

The chain recombines TRBV4-1 with TRBJ1-2; D is unresolved. CDR1 and CDR2 from the germline V gene are MGHRA and YSYEKL. CDR3 length: 15 residues. V was shortened by 0 bases and J by 4 bases, with 12 bases between the two germline ends. The CDR3 loop is CASSQEGDSAYGYTF. The CDR3 DNA is TGCGCCAGCAGCCAAGAGGGAGATTCGGCCTATGGCTACACCTTC.

This clonotype was seen only a few times. The J gene is TRBJ2-7, the V gene TRBV19; D might be TRBD1 (6 bases). The CDR3 extends over 14 amino acids. The ends were cut back, 6 bases at V and 0 bases at J, with 12 bases in the middle. Per the germline V gene, CDR1 is LNHDA and CDR2 is SQIVND (reference sequence). The chain's CDR3 is CASSSGTHSYEQYF. Here the CDR3 DNA reads TGTGCCAGTAGCTCCGGGACACACTCCTACGAGCAGTACTTC.

A single count supports this clonotype. The V gene is TRBV6-6, the J gene TRBJ2-5; D uncertain. The length of the CDR3 is 12 residues. Germline CDR1 is MNHNY and CDR2 is SVGAGI (reference sequence). Between the trimmed V and J ends, which lost 3 bases and 5 bases, there was a span of 7 bases. The CDR3 sequence is CASSYDGETQYF. The CDR3 DNA sequence: TGTGCCAGCAGTTATGATGGCGAGACCCAGTACTTC.

This chain links TRBV5-4 with TRBJ2-1, with TRBD1 matching 9 bases. Germline CDR1 is SGHNT and CDR2 is YYREEE (reference sequence). This CDR3 comprises 15 residues. V shed 4 bases and J 2 bases; nucleotides not matched to a gene: 4. CDR3 nucleotide sequence: TGTGCCAGCAGCCGGGGACAGGGCCCCTACAATGAGCAGTTCTTC. Translated: CASSRGQGPYNEQFF.

This clonotype was seen more than once but under ten times. The V and J genes are TRBV27 and TRBJ2-1; D unresolved. Germline assignment: CDR1 MNHEY and CDR2 SMNVEV (reference sequence). V was cut by 2 bases and J by 1 base, with 3 bases left in between. CDR3 size: 13 residues. The CDR3 region has the DNA TGTGCCAGCAGTTTAATGTCCTACAATGAGCAGTTCTTC. Amino acids: CASSLMSYNEQFF.

The chain carries TRBV7-6 and TRBJ1-3; D is uncertain. CDR3 length equals 16 residues. The ends were cut back, 0 bases at V and 1 base at J, with 10 bases in the middle. Germline CDR1 and CDR2: SGHVS and FNYEAQ. The DNA of the CDR3 is TGTGCCAGCAGCTTAGCGGTTTGGCTTTCTGGAAACACCATATATTTT. Its translation is CASSLAVWLSGNTIYF.

This clonotype was seen a few times. CDR3 loop: CASRPTGFNEKLFF. In nucleotides, the CDR3 is TGTGCCAGCAGGCCAACAGGGTTTAATGAAAAACTGTTTTTT. The chain couples TRBV12-3 or TRBV12-4 to TRBJ1-4; perhaps TRBD1 as D (6 bases). Between the trimmed V and J ends, which lost 6 bases and 4 bases, there was a span of 12 bases. The length of the CDR3 is 14 residues.

For this clonotype: One end of the junction does not line up with germline, which may come from a read error. The CDR3: CASSLEGGVGYNDQFF. For the CDR3, the DNA is TGTGCAAGCAGCTTAGAGGGCGGCGTAGGCTACAATGATCAGTTCTTC. The V call is TRBV7-8, the J call TRBJ2-1; a weak D match, TRBD2 (5 bases). The CDR3 spans 16 residues. Germline V gene data show CDR1 as SGHVS and CDR2 as FQNEAQ. The entire variable domain, with the rest obtained from reference TRBV7-8 and TRBJ2-1, is as follows: GAGVSQSPRYKVAKRGQDVALRCDPISGHVSLFWYQQALGQGPEFLTYFQNEAQLDKSGLPSDRFFAERPEGSVSTLKIQRTQQEDSAVYLCASSLEGGVGYNDQFFGPGTRLTVL.

J is TRBJ2-1 and V is TRBV7-2, with TRBD1 matching over 8 bases. The CDR3 is made up of 17 amino acids. The germline gives CDR1 SGHTA, CDR2 FQGNSA. With V trimmed by 0 bases and J by 5 bases, 9 bases remained unmatched. The CDR3 reads CASSLASGQGPHNEQFF. Written as DNA, the CDR3 is TGTGCCAGCAGCTTAGCATCCGGACAGGGACCCCACAATGAGCAGTTCTTC.